The clone carrying this T cell receptor beta chain showed up just once. Germline CDR1 is MNHEY and CDR2 is SVGAGI. CDR3 length: 14 residues. With 7 bases removed from V and 5 bases from J, the gap between germline ends came to 18 bases. This entry belongs to a study of memory CD4+ T cells and cytomegalovirus serostatus. The sort gate was single viable CD3+CD4+CD8-CD45RO+ cells for memory CD4+ T cells. Sequencing was performed with immunoSEQ multiplex PCR; in TCRdb, only in-frame clones are kept and a portion is missing. The sample consists of around 99,000 clones, over 70% of them appearing once. The specimen was memory CD4+ T cells from blood. The chain is built from TRBV6-5 and TRBJ2-7; a possible D gene is TRBD2 (6 bases). This TCR was sampled from an adult in good health and CMV-seropositive. Written as DNA, the CDR3 is TGTGCCAGCAACGACGGCTCTAGCGACAACGAGCAGTACTTC. Its protein product is CASNDGSSDNEQYF.